The T cell receptor (beta chain) described here comes from a study of PD-L1 blockade in urothelial cancer. V dropped 5 bases and J dropped 0; count of bases not matched to a gene: 2. The CDR3 loop spans 14 amino acids. Germline V gives CDR1 SEHNR, CDR2 FQNEAQ (reference sequence). Profiled with immunoSEQ multiplex PCR; TCRdb holds only in-frame clones, not every one. This table holds about 88,000 clones, 85% to 95% found once. The genes are TRBV7-9 and TRBJ2-7, with 9 bases lining up with TRBD2. This sample comprised PBMCs, obtained around atezolizumab (anti-PD-L1) treatment. This TCR was sampled from a man aged 60 to 75 with urothelial cancer. CDR3 nucleotides: TGTGCCAGCAGCCCTAGCGGGAACTCCTACGAGCAGTACTTC. Residues: CASSPSGNSYEQYF.